Described below is a single TCR beta chain sequence and its context. This CDR3 has 15 amino acids. With 6 bases removed from V and 5 bases from J, the gap between germline ends came to 15 bases. Germline values: CDR1 SGHRS, CDR2 YFSETQ. The authors' processing: Using reference gene primer amplification, nucleated cell counts were estimated. The data were produced by immunoSEQ multiplex PCR, yet TCRdb's version contains in-frame clones alone and is incomplete. V, J and clone size were drawn from that table, and D and trimming were deduced from the DNA. This sample has some 87,000 clones, with 89% found just once. The sample comes from a study of blood T cell repertoires in COVID-19. In the study overall: Samples of COVID-19 (acute and convalescent) were obtained from the United States, Italy and Spain. PBMCs, B-cell-depleted T cells, or T cells provided the cDNA or gDNA that made up the material.

Sequenced: peripheral blood. This TCR was recovered from a woman aged 65 to 85 with acute or convalescent COVID-19. The J gene is TRBJ1-6, the V gene TRBV5-1; D remains ambiguous. Written as DNA, the CDR3 is TGCGCCAGCAAACCGGGAGTAGGAGATAATTCACCCCTCCACTTT. Amino acid sequence: CASKPGVGDNSPLHF.